The sample holds one count of the clone carrying this T cell receptor (beta chain). A much larger clonotype is one base distant, so this may be a read error. The CDR3 is 12 residues long. The germline gives CDR1 SGHRS, CDR2 YFSETQ. Trimming removed 6 bases from V and 8 bases from J, with 11 bases in between. Authors of the study amplified TCR beta CDR3 regions from RNA transcripts. When the TCR CDR3 underwent first-round RT-PCR, the HTBI primer set was used. TCRdb reprocessed the multiplex PCR reads via MiXCR and lists one record per CDR3 protein. Here the sample spans 330,000 or so distinct CDR3 sequences, roughly 20% being singletons. The data were taken from a study of T cells in Graves' hyperthyroidism and ophthalmopathy.

Sequencing was carried out using blood. The chain uses TRBV5-1 and TRBJ1-4, with unresolved D. The TCR sequence derives from a man aged 45-65 years with Graves' ophthalmopathy. In DNA form, the CDR3 reads TGCGCCAGCAACCTGTTAGGGGAAAAACTGTTTTTT. Protein: CASNLLGEKLFF.